The present TCR beta chain was sequenced within a study of CD8 T cells in Susac syndrome (dated by TCRdb to the late 2010s). Looking at the study overall: Repertoire sequencing was used to test whether CD8+ T cell activation and differentiation in Susac syndrome was antigen driven. The study compared CD8+ T cell repertoire clonality among about a dozen healthy donors, around 14 Susac syndrome patients and some 16 multiple sclerosis patients.

General study outcomes and caveats: The TCR sequencing and HLA analysis was acknowledged to have included a relatively small number of individuals.

Including cysteine and phenylalanine, the CDR3 has 15 amino acids. Of the read, only the CDR3 DNA is kept; its 45 bases are in frame from base 1. CDR1 and CDR2 are drawn from the germline V gene: MNHEY, SVGAGI. A distance of 16 bases separates the germline ends of V and J, which lose 0 bases and 8 bases respectively. Peripheral blood CD8+ and CD4+ T cells from healthy donors, Susac syndrome patients and multiple sclerosis patients were profiled by high-throughput TCR beta sequencing. Treatment-naive patients with stable or active relapsing-remitting disease fulfilling revised McDonald criteria were used as multiple sclerosis controls. CD8+ TEMRA cells were enriched by FACS, while bulk CD8+ and CD4+ T cells were purified by magnetic negative isolation. Blood was collected in EDTA tubes and processed within 24 hours, with PBMCs isolated through density gradient centrifugation. PBMCs intended for TCR sequencing were frozen in liquid nitrogen and were later thawed in a 37 degrees C water bath. The sorted or isolated CD4+, CD8+ and CD8+ TEMRA cells reached a purity of at least 90%.

Concerning this clonotype: Its target antigen remains unknown. The record has no base qualities; no much larger clone is one base away.

RNA was extracted with the RNeasy kit and about 0.5 to 1 ug was reverse transcribed using random hexamers. TCR beta CDR3 regions were amplified with the immunoSEQ multiplex PCR assay covering 54 Vbeta and 13 Jbeta segments. PCR amplification bias was corrected using a synthetic template baseline for primer optimization and computational correction. In the source study's methods: Reads were assigned to V, D and J genes according to IMGT and analyzed in immunoSEQ Analyzer, with only productive sequences retained. Clonality was computed as one minus Shannon entropy normalized by log2 of the number of productive unique sequences. For each patient and control, public and private clones were evaluated among the 100 most prevalent clones. Clones were defined as Susac-specific if absent from the healthy and MS cohorts, from under 1,200 published viral clones and from other ImmuneACCESS disease sequences. TCRdb took the public reads, trimmed them with fastp at Q25, ran MiXCR for clone calling and kept in-frame beta chains. Rows with a matching CDR3 protein are joined into one entry that keeps the most common DNA and genes. Clone size and V and J calls follow TCRdb, not the original study. This sample lists 130,000 or so distinct CDR3 sequences; around 91% were detected once. The ten largest clones represent 0.24% of the sample.

This chain is built from TRBV6-5 and TRBJ1-2; the D gene assignment is ambiguous. The sample consisted of CD8+ T cells from PBMCs. The sequence was collected from a human donor with multiple sclerosis. The nucleotides are TGTGCCAGCAGTTACTCTGCGGGAGGAGGAGAAGGCTACACCTTC. Protein translation: CASSYSAGGGEGYTF.